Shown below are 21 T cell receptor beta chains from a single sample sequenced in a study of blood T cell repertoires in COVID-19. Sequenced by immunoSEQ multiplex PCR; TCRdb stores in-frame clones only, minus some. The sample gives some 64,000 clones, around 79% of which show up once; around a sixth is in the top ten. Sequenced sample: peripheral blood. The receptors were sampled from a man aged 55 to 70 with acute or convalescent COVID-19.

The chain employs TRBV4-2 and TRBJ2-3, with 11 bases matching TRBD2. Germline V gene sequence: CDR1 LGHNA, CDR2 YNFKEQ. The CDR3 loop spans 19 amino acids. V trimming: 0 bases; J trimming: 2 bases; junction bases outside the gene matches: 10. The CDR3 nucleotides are TGTGCCAGCAGCCAAGAACTAGCGGGAGCGATTTCCCCCACAGATACGCAGTATTTT. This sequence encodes CASSQELAGAISPTDTQYF.

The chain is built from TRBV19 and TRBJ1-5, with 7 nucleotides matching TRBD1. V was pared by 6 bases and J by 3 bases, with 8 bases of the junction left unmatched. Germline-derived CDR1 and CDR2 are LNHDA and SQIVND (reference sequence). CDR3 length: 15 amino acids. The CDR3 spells CASRLRDSTNQPQHF. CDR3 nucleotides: TGTGCCAGTAGACTCAGGGACAGTACCAATCAGCCCCAGCATTTT.

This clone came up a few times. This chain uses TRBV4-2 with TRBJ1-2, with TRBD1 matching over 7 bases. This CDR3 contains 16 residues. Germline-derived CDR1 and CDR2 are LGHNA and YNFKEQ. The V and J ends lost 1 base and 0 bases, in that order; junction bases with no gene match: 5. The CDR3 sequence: CASSQVQGVSNYGYTF. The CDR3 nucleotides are TGTGCCAGCAGCCAAGTCCAGGGGGTCTCTAACTATGGCTACACCTTC.

The CDR3 here is CSATGTTSTDTQYF. Written as DNA, the CDR3 is TGCAGCGCGACCGGGACAACTAGCACAGATACGCAGTATTTT. The chain is built from TRBV29-1 and TRBJ2-3; tentative D call: TRBD1 (6 bases). Trimming removed 7 bases at V and 0 bases at J, with 14 bases between. Germline-derived CDR1 and CDR2 are SQVTM and ANQGSEA. This CDR3 has 14 residues.

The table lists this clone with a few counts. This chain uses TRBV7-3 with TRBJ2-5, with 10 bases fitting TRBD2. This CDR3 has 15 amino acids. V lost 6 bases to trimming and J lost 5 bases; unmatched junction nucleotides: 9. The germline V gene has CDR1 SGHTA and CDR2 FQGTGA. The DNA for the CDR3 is TGTGCCAGCAGTCAAGCGGGAGGGAGCCTCGAGACCCAGTACTTC. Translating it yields CASSQAGGSLETQYF.

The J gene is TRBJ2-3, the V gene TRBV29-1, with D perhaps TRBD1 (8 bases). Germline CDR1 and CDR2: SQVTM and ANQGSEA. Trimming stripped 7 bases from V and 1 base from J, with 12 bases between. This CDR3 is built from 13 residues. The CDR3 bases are TGCAGCGCAACAGGGGGGGGCACAGATACGCAGTATTTT. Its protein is CSATGGGTDTQYF.

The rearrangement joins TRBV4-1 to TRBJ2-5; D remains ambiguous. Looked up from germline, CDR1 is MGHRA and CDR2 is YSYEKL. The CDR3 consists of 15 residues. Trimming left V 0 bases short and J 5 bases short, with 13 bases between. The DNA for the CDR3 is TGCGCCAGCAGCCAAGATTGGTCCGGGTGGGAGACCCAGTACTTC. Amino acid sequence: CASSQDWSGWETQYF.

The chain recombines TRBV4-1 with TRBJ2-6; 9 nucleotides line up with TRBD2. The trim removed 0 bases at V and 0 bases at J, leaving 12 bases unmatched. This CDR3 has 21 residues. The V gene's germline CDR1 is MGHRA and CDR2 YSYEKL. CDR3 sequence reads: CASSQDGGTSGLVSGANVLTF. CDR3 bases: TGCGCCAGCAGCCAAGATGGGGGAACTAGCGGGCTGGTCTCTGGGGCCAACGTCCTGACTTTC.

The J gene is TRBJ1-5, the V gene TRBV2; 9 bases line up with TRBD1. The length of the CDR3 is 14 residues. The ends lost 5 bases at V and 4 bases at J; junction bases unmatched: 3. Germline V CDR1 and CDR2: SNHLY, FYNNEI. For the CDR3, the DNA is TGTGCCAGCAGTTCGACAGGGGGTAATCAGCCCCAGCATTTT. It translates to CASSSTGGNQPQHF.

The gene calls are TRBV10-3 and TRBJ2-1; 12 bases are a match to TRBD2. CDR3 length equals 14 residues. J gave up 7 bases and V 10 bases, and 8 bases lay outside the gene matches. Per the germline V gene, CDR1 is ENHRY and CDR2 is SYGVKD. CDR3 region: CASTTSGRTNEQFF. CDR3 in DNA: TGTGCCAGCACGACTAGCGGGAGAACGAATGAGCAGTTCTTC.

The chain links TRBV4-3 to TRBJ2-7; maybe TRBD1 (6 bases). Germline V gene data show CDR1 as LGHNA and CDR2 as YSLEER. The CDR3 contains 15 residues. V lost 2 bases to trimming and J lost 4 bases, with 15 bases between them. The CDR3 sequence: CASSQTGLLSYEQYF. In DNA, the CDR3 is TGCGCCAGCAGCCAAACAGGGTTATTATCTTACGAGCAGTACTTC.

CDR3 coding DNA: TGTGCCAGCAGTTCCCCGGGGGACGGCTACACCTTC. Translating gives CASSSPGDGYTF. The chain links TRBV28 to TRBJ1-2; a weak D match, TRBD1 (5 bases). The CDR3 is 12 residues long. CDR1 is MDHEN and CDR2 is SYDVKM in the germline V gene. Trimming pared 4 bases from V and 8 bases from J, leaving 11 bases between.

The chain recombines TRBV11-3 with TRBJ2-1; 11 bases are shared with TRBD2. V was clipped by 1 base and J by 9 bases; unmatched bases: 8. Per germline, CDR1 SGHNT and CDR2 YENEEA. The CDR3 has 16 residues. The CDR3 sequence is CASSLVTSGSTGEQFF. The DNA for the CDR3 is TGTGCCAGCAGCTTAGTAACTAGCGGGAGCACAGGTGAGCAGTTCTTC. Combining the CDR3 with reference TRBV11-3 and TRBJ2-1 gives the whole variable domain EAGVVQSPRYKIIEKKQPVAFWCNPISGHNTLYWYLQNLGQGPELLIRYENEEAVDDSQLPKDRFSAERLKGVDSTLKIQPAELGDSAVYLCASSLVTSGSTGEQFFGPGTRLTVL.

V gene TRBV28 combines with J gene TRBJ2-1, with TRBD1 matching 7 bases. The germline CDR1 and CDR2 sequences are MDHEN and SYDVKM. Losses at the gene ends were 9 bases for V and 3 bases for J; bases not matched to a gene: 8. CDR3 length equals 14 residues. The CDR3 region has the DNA TGTGCCAGTAATCCGGGACAGTTCTACAATGAGCAGTTCTTC. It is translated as CASNPGQFYNEQFF.

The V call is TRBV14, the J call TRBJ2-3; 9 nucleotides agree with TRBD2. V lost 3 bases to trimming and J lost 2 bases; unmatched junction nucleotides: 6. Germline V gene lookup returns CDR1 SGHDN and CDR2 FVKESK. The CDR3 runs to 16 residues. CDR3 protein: CASSHRLAANTDTQYF. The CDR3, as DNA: TGTGCCAGCAGCCACAGACTAGCGGCCAACACAGATACGCAGTATTTT.

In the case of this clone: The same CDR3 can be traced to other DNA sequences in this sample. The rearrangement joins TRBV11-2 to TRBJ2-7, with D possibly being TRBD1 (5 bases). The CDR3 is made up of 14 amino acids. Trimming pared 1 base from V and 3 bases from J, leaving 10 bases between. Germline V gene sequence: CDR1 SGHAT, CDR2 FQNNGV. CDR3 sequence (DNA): TGTGCCAGCAGCTTAGGGCAGGGATACTACGAGCAGTACTTC. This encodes CASSLGQGYYEQYF.

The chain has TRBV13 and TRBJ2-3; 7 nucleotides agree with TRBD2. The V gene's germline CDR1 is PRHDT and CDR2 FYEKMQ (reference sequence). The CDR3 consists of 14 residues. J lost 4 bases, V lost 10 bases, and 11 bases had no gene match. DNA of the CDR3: TGTGCCACTCCAGGAACCGGGAGGTCAGATACGCAGTATTTT. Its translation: CATPGTGRSDTQYF.

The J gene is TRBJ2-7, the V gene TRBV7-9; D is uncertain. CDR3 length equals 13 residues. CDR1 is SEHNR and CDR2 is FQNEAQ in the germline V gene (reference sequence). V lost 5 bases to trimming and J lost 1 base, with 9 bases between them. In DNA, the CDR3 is TGTGCCAGCAGCCCCTTTCCGTCCTACGAGCAGTACTTC. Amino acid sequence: CASSPFPSYEQYF.

CDR3 bases: TGTGCCAGCAGCGTGGGGAGGGCAGATACGCAGTATTTT. Translating it yields CASSVGRADTQYF. J is TRBJ2-3 and V is TRBV9; 7 nucleotides match TRBD2. The germline V gene encodes CDR1 SGDLS and CDR2 YYNGEE. The CDR3 runs to 13 residues. Unmatched junction bases numbered 1, after V lost 2 bases and J lost 4 bases.

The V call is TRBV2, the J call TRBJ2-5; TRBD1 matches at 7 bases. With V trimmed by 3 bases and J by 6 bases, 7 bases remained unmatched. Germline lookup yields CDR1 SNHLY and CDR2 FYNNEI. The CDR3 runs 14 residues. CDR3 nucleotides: TGTGCCAGCAGTGATTCAGGGGGAATGAAGACCCAGTACTTC. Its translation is CASSDSGGMKTQYF.

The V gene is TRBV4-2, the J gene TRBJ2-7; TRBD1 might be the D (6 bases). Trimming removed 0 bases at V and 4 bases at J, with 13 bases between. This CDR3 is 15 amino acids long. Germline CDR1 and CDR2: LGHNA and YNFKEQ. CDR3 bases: TGTGCCAGCAGCCAAGAGGTCAGGGACAATTACGAGCAGTACTTC. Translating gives CASSQEVRDNYEQYF.